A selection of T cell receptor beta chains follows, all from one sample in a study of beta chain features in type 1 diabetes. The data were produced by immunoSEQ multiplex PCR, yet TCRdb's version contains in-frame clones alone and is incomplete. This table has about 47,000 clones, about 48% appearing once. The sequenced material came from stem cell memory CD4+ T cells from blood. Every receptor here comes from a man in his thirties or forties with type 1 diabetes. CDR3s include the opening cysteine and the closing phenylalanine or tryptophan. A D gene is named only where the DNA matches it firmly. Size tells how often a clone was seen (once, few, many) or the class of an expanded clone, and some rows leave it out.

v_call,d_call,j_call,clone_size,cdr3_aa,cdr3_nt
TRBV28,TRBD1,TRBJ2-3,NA,CASSLSPQGATDTQYF,TGTGCCAGCAGTTTATCCCCACAGGGGGCAACGGATACGCAGTATTTT
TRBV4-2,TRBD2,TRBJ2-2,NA,CASSLKVAGTNTGELFF,TGTGCCAGCAGCTTGAAGGTAGCGGGAACGAACACCGGGGAGCTGTTTTTT
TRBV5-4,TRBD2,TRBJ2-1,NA,CASSLPLYSGRAYNEQFF,TGTGCCAGCAGCTTGCCTCTATATAGCGGGAGGGCCTACAATGAGCAGTTCTTC
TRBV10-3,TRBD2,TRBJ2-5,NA,CASGEGRKQETQYF,TGTGCCAGTGGGGAGGGAAGGAAGCAAGAGACCCAGTACTTC
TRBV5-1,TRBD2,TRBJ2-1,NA,CASSLMSGSDEQFF,TGCGCCAGCAGCTTGATGAGCGGGAGCGATGAGCAGTTCTTC
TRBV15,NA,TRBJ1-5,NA,CATSRGPGTKNQPQHF,TGTGCCACCAGCAGAGGACCCGGGACAAAAAATCAGCCCCAGCATTTT
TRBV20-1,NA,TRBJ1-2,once,CSATQNYGYTF,TGCAGTGCTACTCAGAACTATGGCTACACCTTC
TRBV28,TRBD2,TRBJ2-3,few,CASTPSLGSGTSTDTQYF,TGTGCCAGCACCCCCTCCCTCGGAAGCGGGACCAGCACAGATACGCAGTATTTT
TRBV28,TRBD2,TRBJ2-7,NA,CANKAGGYEQYF,TGTGCCAACAAAGCGGGAGGGTACGAGCAGTACTTC
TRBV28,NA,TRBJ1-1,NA,CASSLIGAGANTEAFF,TGTGCCAGCAGTTTAATAGGGGCAGGAGCTAACACTGAAGCTTTCTTT
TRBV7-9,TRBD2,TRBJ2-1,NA,CASSLDLSGIHNEQFF,TGTGCCAGCAGCTTAGACCTTAGCGGGATCCACAATGAGCAGTTCTTC
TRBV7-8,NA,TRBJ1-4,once,CASSFRVEEKLFF,TGTGCCAGCAGCTTCCGGGTTGAGGAAAAACTGTTTTTT
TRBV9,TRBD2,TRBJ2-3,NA,CACGGQGADTQYF,TGTGCCTGCGGGGGTCAAGGCGCAGATACGCAGTATTTT
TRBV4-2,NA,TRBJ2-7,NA,CASSQADSALGNEQYF,TGTGCCAGCAGCCAAGCGGACAGTGCCCTGGGAAACGAGCAGTACTTC
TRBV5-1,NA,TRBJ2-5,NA,CASSLQGRQETQYF,TGCGCCAGCAGCTTACAGGGAAGGCAAGAGACCCAGTACTTC
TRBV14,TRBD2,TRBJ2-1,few,CASSPTRTSGSVFYNEQFF,TGTGCCAGCAGCCCCACCCGGACTAGCGGGAGCGTCTTCTACAATGAGCAGTTCTTC
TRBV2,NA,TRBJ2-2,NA,CATLRGTGELFF,TGTGCCACTTTAAGAGGCACCGGGGAGCTGTTTTTT
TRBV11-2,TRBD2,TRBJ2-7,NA,CASSLGIAGGREQYF,TGTGCCAGCAGCTTAGGAATAGCGGGAGGGCGAGAGCAGTACTTC
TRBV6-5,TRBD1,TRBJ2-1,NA,CASRRDSLNEQFF,TGTGCCAGCAGAAGGGACAGTTTGAATGAGCAGTTCTTC
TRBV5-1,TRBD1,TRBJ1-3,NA,CASSSRDRGLGNTIYF,TGCGCCAGCAGCAGCCGGGACAGGGGGCTTGGAAACACCATATATTTT
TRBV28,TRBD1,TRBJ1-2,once,CASRTGVIYGYTF,TGTGCCAGCAGGACAGGGGTTATCTATGGCTACACCTTC
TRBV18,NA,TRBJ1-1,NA,CASSPPGRSTEAFF,TGTGCCAGCTCACCACCAGGGAGGAGCACTGAAGCTTTCTTT
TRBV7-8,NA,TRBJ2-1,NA,CASSFGRESYNEQFF,TGTGCCAGCAGCTTTGGGCGGGAATCCTACAATGAGCAGTTCTTC
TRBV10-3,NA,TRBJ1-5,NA,CAISDKGNQPQHF,TGTGCCATTTCGGACAAGGGAAATCAGCCCCAGCATTTT
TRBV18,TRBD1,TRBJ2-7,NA,CASSPPDRVREQYF,TGTGCCAGCTCACCCCCGGACAGGGTCCGGGAGCAGTACTTC
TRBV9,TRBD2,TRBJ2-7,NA,CASSVGLAGGPTYEQYF,TGTGCCAGCAGCGTAGGGCTAGCGGGAGGGCCCACCTACGAGCAGTACTTC
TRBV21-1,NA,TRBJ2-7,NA,CASRQGSSGTSYEQYF,TGTGCCAGCCGCCAAGGGAGTAGCGGGACCTCCTACGAGCAGTACTTC
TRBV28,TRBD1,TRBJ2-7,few,CASRLDRDYEQYF,TGTGCCAGCAGGCTCGACAGGGACTACGAGCAGTACTTC
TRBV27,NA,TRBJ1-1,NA,CASSRNGGTEAFF,TGTGCCAGCAGTCGGAACGGGGGGACTGAAGCTTTCTTT
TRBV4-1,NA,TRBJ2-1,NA,CASSQVFSRTTHNEQFF,TGCGCCAGCAGCCAAGTTTTTAGCCGAACGACCCACAATGAGCAGTTCTTC